Each of the 22 T cell receptor beta chains below was sequenced from the same sample in a study of control samples from healthy donors and cancer patients. Data came from immunoSEQ multiplex PCR; TCRdb stores just in-frame clones and leaves some out. Of some 140,000 clones listed, 70% to 90% are singletons. Sequencing was done on a sample of blood. These receptors came from a woman between 25 and 40 years old in good health.

The chain is built from TRBV27 and TRBJ2-6; possible D gene TRBD1, 5 bases. V was pared by 0 bases and J by 4 bases, with 13 bases between. Germline values: CDR1 MNHEY, CDR2 SMNVEV (reference sequence). This CDR3 spans 17 amino acids. CDR3 protein: CASSLSPHQGGANVLTF. The CDR3 DNA follows: TGTGCCAGCAGTTTATCCCCCCACCAGGGCGGGGCCAACGTCCTGACTTTC.

Written as DNA, the CDR3 is TGTGCCAGCGCGCGGGGGGGTAATGAAAAACTGTTTTTT. Its protein is CASARGGNEKLFF. The chain has TRBV11-2 and TRBJ1-4, with D perhaps TRBD1 (5 bases). Trimming removed 8 bases at V and 4 bases at J, with 11 bases between. CDR3 length: 13 residues. Germline V gene sequence: CDR1 SGHAT, CDR2 FQNNGV.

This chain joins TRBV20-1 and TRBJ1-1, with 7 positions matching TRBD1. V was pared by 3 bases and J by 1 base, with 11 bases of the junction left unmatched. Germline V gene data show CDR1 as DFQATT and CDR2 as SNEGSKA (reference sequence). CDR3 size: 16 residues. The CDR3 coding sequence is TGCAGTGCTAGTGGGCAGGGGGTTTTGAGGAACACTGAAGCTTTCTTT. Its protein is CSASGQGVLRNTEAFF.

The chain uses TRBV4-1 and TRBJ1-3; D is possibly TRBD1 (6 bases). The germline gives CDR1 MGHRA, CDR2 YSYEKL. With 0 bases removed from V and 0 bases from J, the gap between germline ends came to 6 bases. The length of the CDR3 is 15 residues. This CDR3 reads CASSQDRGSGNTIYF. The CDR3 nucleotides are TGCGCCAGCAGCCAAGACAGGGGCTCTGGAAACACCATATATTTT.

The V gene is TRBV6-1, the J gene TRBJ2-2; possible D gene TRBD1, 6 bases. V gave up 1 base and J gave up 5 bases, with 11 bases separating them. Germline V gene lookup returns CDR1 MNHNS and CDR2 SASEGT. The CDR3 has 15 amino acids. This CDR3 is CASSEEDSRTGELFF. The CDR3 DNA is TGTGCCAGCAGTGAAGAGGACAGTCGAACCGGGGAGCTGTTTTTT.

This clone was detected once. The chain recombines TRBV5-4 with TRBJ1-3; D ambiguous. Germline V gene sequence: CDR1 SGHNT, CDR2 YYREEE (reference sequence). V lost 6 bases, J lost 0 bases, and 13 bases lay in between. This CDR3 has 15 amino acids. Here the CDR3 reads CASTLDVSSGNTIYF. The CDR3 DNA reads TGTGCCAGCACCCTGGACGTCAGCTCTGGAAACACCATATATTTT.

The chain has TRBV10-1 and TRBJ2-7; 9 nucleotides align to TRBD2. The CDR3 is 17 residues long. CDR1 WNHNN and CDR2 SYGVQD come from the germline V gene (reference sequence). Unmatched junction bases numbered 8, after V lost 0 bases and J lost 2 bases. CDR3 DNA sequence: TGCGCCAGCAGTGAGTCGAGACTAGCGGAGCCCCCCTACGAGCAGTACTTC. Translated: CASSESRLAEPPYEQYF.

This sequence joins TRBV6-5 and TRBJ1-6, with D possibly TRBD1 on 5 matching bases. CDR3 length: 14 residues. Trimming shortened V by 7 bases and J by 8 bases, and 15 bases separated the two germline ends. The germline gives CDR1 MNHEY, CDR2 SVGAGI. The CDR3 region is CASTRRGKDSPLHF. As DNA, the CDR3 is TGTGCCAGCACTCGACGGGGGAAGGATTCACCCCTCCACTTT.

This chain connects TRBV5-6 to TRBJ1-1; D not resolved. With 1 base removed from V and 5 bases from J, the gap between germline ends came to 3 bases. The CDR3 is 11 amino acids. Germline V gene data show CDR1 as SGHDT and CDR2 as YYEEEE. The CDR3 bases are TGTGCCAGCAGCTTGCGGACTGAAGCTTTCTTT. Its protein is CASSLRTEAFF.

The rearrangement links TRBV2 to TRBJ2-4, with 7 bases fitting TRBD1. Looked up from germline, CDR1 is SNHLY and CDR2 is FYNNEI. Unmatched junction bases numbered 4, after V lost 5 bases and J lost 3 bases. CDR3 length equals 14 residues. CDR3 region: CASSSTGDKNIQYF. The CDR3 nucleotides read TGTGCCAGCAGTTCAACAGGGGACAAAAACATTCAGTACTTC. The full variable domain, in which reference TRBV2 and TRBJ2-4 provide the parts outside the CDR3, is EPEVTQTPSHQVTQMGQEVILRCVPISNHLYFYWYRQILGQKVEFLVSFYNNEISEKSEIFDDQFSVERPDGSNFTLKIRSTKLEDSAMYFCASSSTGDKNIQYFGAGTRLSVL.

The genes are TRBV4-2 and TRBJ2-1; D possibly matches TRBD1 or TRBD2 (6 bases each). Germline CDR1 reads LGHNA; CDR2 reads YNFKEQ. The ends were cut back, 1 base at V and 5 bases at J, with 15 bases in the middle. The CDR3 spans 16 residues. The CDR3 DNA sequence: TGTGCCAGCAGCCAAGGTTTGGCTAGGGGGGACAATGAGCAGTTCTTC. Its protein is CASSQGLARGDNEQFF.

The sample holds a few counts of this clone. The chain recombines TRBV7-2 with TRBJ2-7; D ambiguous. Trimming removed 5 bases at V and 4 bases at J, with 18 bases between. Germline V gene sequence: CDR1 SGHTA, CDR2 FQGNSA. There are 15 residues in the CDR3. The CDR3 region has the DNA TGTGCCAGCAGCGCCTCCGCGATCCCCGCTTACGAGCAGTACTTC. Translating it yields CASSASAIPAYEQYF.

V and J are TRBV19 and TRBJ2-3; TRBD1 matches 7 bases. Losses at the gene ends were 2 bases for V and 4 bases for J; bases not matched to a gene: 3. The CDR3 loop spans 14 amino acids. Germline CDR1 LNHDA, CDR2 SQIVND (reference sequence). The CDR3 coding sequence is TGTGCCAGTAGTATAAAAGGGGGCGCAGATACGCAGTATTTT. Protein sequence: CASSIKGGADTQYF.

CDR3 nucleotides: TGTGCCAGCAGCTTCGGGACAGAGGGAGCTTTCTTT. Protein sequence: CASSFGTEGAFF. This chain joins TRBV5-5 and TRBJ1-1, with TRBD1 identical over 7 bases. Germline-derived CDR1 and CDR2 are SGHKS and YYEKEE (reference sequence). This CDR3 has 12 amino acids. After removal of 2 bases from V and 10 bases from J, the junction contained 5 bases not matched to a gene.

The chain links TRBV20-1 to TRBJ1-3; no clear D gene. The CDR3 length is 11 residues. Germline V gene data show CDR1 as DFQATT and CDR2 as SNEGSKA (reference sequence). Between the trimmed V and J ends, which lost 7 bases and 4 bases, there was a span of 8 bases. The CDR3 is CSGRLGNTIYF. The DNA for the CDR3 is TGCAGTGGGAGACTCGGAAACACCATATATTTT.

V is TRBV6-2 or TRBV6-3 and J is TRBJ2-6, with a tentative D call TRBD1 (5 bases). Trimming left V 4 bases short and J 2 bases short, with 15 bases between. The germline V gene has CDR1 MNHEY and CDR2 SVGEGT. This CDR3 region has 17 residues. The CDR3 bases are TGTGCCAGCAGTTTCCAAGGGGTAGGGGCTGGGGCCAACGTCCTGACTTTC. Residues: CASSFQGVGAGANVLTF.

V gene TRBV6-4 combines with J gene TRBJ2-1, with 11 bases that match TRBD1. The CDR3 consists of 13 residues. Trimming cost V 9 bases and J 9 bases; bases outside gene matches: 7. In germline, CDR1 is MRHNA, CDR2 SNTAGT. CDR3 loop: CASSGTGGGEQFF. The CDR3 DNA follows: TGTGCCAGTTCCGGGACAGGGGGGGGTGAGCAGTTCTTC.

J is TRBJ1-4 and V is TRBV28; no firm D call. This CDR3 has 13 amino acids. V gave up 6 bases and J gave up 8 bases, with 13 bases separating them. Germline loops: CDR1 MDHEN, CDR2 SYDVKM. The CDR3 loop is CASRTELGEKLFF. CDR3 in DNA: TGTGCCAGCAGGACGGAGCTTGGAGAAAAACTGTTTTTT.

The genes are TRBV5-1 and TRBJ1-6, with no clear D. CDR1 and CDR2 from the germline V gene are SGHRS and YFSETQ. The CDR3 covers 15 residues. The germline V and J ends were trimmed by 1 base and 7 bases, with 12 bases remaining between them. CDR3: CASSLYPLENSPLHF. CDR3 in DNA: TGCGCCAGCAGCTTGTACCCGCTAGAAAATTCACCCCTCCACTTT.

This clone was seen a single time. The chain carries TRBV6-5 and TRBJ1-2, with D possibly matching TRBD1 (5 bases). Looked up from germline, CDR1 is MNHEY and CDR2 is SVGAGI. The V and J ends lost 9 bases and 4 bases respectively, with 18 bases between them. The CDR3 contains 14 residues. CDR3 sequence reads: CASLGTPGSYGYTF. CDR3 coding DNA: TGTGCCAGTCTCGGGACGCCCGGGAGCTATGGCTACACCTTC.

The CDR3 region has the DNA TGTGCCAGTCGTACGGCGGGTTCGGATAATTCACCCCTCCACTTT. Translated, it gives CASRTAGSDNSPLHF. The V gene is TRBV25-1, the J gene TRBJ1-6; D ambiguous. The germline V and J ends were trimmed by 9 bases and 5 bases, with 17 bases remaining between them. CDR3 length: 15 residues. Germline CDR1 MGHDK, CDR2 SYGVNS. Full variable domain (rest looked up from reference TRBV25-1 and TRBJ1-6): EADIYQTPRYLVIGTGKKITLECSQTMGHDKMYWYQQDPGMELHLIHYSYGVNSTEKGDLSSESTVSRIRTEHFPLTLESARPSHTSQYLCASRTAGSDNSPLHFGNGTRLTVT.

In regard to this clone: The sample carries other DNA sequences with the same CDR3. CDR3 in DNA: TGCGCCAGCAGCTTAAGGGCGGACACTGAAGCTTTCTTT. Its protein product is CASSLRADTEAFF. This chain joins TRBV5-1 and TRBJ1-1, with no clear D. Germline CDR1 SGHRS, CDR2 YFSETQ. The V and J ends lost 2 bases and 3 bases respectively, with 8 bases between them. There are 13 residues in the CDR3.